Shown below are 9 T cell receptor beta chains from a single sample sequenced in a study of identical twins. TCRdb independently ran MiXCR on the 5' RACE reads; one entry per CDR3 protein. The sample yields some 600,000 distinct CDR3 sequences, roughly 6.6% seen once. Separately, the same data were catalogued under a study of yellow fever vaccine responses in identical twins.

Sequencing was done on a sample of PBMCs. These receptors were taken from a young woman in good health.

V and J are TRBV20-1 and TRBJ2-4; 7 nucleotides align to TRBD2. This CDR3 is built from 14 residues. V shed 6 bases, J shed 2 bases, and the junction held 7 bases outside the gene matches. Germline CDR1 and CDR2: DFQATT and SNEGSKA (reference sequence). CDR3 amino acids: CSAVGGGPKNIQYF. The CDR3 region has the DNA TGCAGTGCCGTTGGGGGAGGGCCCAAAAACATTCAGTACTTC.

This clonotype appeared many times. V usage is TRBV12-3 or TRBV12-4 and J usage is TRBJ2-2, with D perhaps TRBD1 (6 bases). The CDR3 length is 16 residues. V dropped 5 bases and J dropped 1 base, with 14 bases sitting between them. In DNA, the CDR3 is TGTGCCAGCAGTCCTTTCGACAGGAGGAACACCGGGGAGCTGTTTTTT. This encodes CASSPFDRRNTGELFF.

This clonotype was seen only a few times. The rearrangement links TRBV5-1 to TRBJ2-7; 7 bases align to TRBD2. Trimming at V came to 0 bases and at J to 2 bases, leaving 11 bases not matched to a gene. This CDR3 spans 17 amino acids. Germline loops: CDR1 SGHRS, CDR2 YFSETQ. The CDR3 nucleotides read TGCGCCAGCAGCTTGGCTTTAGCGGCGGGAGAGGCCTACGAGCAGTACTTC. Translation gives CASSLALAAGEAYEQYF.

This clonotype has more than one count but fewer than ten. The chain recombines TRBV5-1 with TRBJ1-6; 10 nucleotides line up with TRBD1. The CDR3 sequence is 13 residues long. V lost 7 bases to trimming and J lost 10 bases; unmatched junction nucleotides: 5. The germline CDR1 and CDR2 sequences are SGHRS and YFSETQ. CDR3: CASAGQGLSPLHF. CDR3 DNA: TGCGCCAGCGCGGGACAGGGGCTATCACCCCTCCACTTT.

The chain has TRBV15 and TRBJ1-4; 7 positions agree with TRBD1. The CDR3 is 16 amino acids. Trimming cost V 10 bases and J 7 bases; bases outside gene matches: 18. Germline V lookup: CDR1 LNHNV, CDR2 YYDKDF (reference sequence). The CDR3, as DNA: TGTGCCATCGGCACAGGGGAGGGAGGTTGGCGTGAAAAACTGTTTTTT. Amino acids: CAIGTGEGGWREKLFF.

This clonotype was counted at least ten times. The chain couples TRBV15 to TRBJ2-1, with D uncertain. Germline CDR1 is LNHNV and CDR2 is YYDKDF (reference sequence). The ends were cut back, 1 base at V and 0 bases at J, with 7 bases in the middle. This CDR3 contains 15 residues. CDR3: CATSRVIGSYNEQFF. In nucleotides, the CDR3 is TGTGCCACCAGCAGAGTCATCGGCTCCTACAATGAGCAGTTCTTC.

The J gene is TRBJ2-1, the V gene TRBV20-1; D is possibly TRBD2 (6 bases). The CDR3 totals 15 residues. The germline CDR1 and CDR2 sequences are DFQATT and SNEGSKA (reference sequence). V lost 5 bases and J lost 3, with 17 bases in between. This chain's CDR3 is CSAPGLAINYNEQFF. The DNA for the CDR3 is TGCAGTGCTCCGGGGCTAGCGATAAACTACAATGAGCAGTTCTTC.

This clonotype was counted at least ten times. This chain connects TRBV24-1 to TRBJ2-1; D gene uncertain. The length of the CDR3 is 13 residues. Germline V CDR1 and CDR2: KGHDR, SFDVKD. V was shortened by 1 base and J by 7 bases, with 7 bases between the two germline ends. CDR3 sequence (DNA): TGTGCCACCAGTGATTTTGTGGGGAATGAGCAGTTCTTC. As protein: CATSDFVGNEQFF.

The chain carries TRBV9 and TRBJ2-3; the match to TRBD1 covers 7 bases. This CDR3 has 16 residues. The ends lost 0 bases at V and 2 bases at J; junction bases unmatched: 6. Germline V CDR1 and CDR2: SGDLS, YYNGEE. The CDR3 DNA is TGTGCCAGCAGCGTAGGTTCAGGGGGAACCACAGATACGCAGTATTTT. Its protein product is CASSVGSGGTTDTQYF.